Below are 21 T cell receptor beta chains sequenced from a single sample in a study of CD8+ T cells in alopecia areata (dated by TCRdb to the late 2010s). Library construction relied on the immunoSEQ multiplex PCR assay. To provide template for TCR sequencing, every sample had RNA extracted and reverse transcribed into cDNA. TCRdb took over this immuneACCESS table, retaining in-frame rearrangements with V and J assigned. Such tables are incomplete; in checked studies, under half of the missing clones stem from an unresolved V gene, and the remainder is unexplained. In all, the sample holds about 150,000 clones, and roughly 60% of those were seen once. Approximately 4.3% of the sample goes to the ten largest clones. Sequencing used CD4+ T cells sorted from blood. The receptors here all came from a human donor in good health.

This clone turned up a few times. This chain links TRBV28 with TRBJ2-2, with 8 bases aligning to TRBD2. The CDR3 spans 16 residues. Germline assignment: CDR1 MDHEN and CDR2 SYDVKM. Trimming at V came to 6 bases and at J to 5 bases, leaving 11 bases not matched to a gene. CDR3 sequence reads: CASSPPGGDRTGELFF. In DNA, the CDR3 is TGTGCCAGCAGCCCACCCGGGGGGGATAGGACCGGGGAGCTGTTTTTT.

Only a few counts were recorded for this clone. The chain couples TRBV19 to TRBJ2-3; no clear D. The V gene lost 3 bases and the J gene lost 0 bases, with 7 bases spanning the gap. The CDR3 has 14 amino acids. The germline V gene encodes CDR1 LNHDA and CDR2 SQIVND (reference sequence). The CDR3 loop is CASSIEDSTDTQYF. The CDR3 DNA is TGTGCCAGTAGTATCGAGGACAGCACAGATACGCAGTATTTT.

This clone has only a few counts. This chain connects TRBV7-2 to TRBJ2-3; 14 bases agree with TRBD2. CDR1 and CDR2 (germline): SGHTA, FQGNSA. Trimming cost V 4 bases and J 6 bases; bases outside gene matches: 6. This CDR3 comprises 16 residues. CDR3 amino acids: CASSSRLAGGRDTQYF. In nucleotides, the CDR3 is TGTGCCAGCAGCTCTAGACTAGCGGGAGGGAGGGATACGCAGTATTTT.

This clone was seen a few times. The genes are TRBV29-1 and TRBJ2-7; TRBD1 or TRBD2 may be the D gene (5 bases each). The CDR3 is 12 amino acids. The V gene's germline CDR1 is SQVTM and CDR2 ANQGSEA. Trimming left V 6 bases short and J 2 bases short, with 11 bases between. CDR3 nucleotide sequence: TGCAGCGTCAGGGACCAGCCCTACGAGCAGTACTTC. This translates into CSVRDQPYEQYF.

The chain recombines TRBV7-8 with TRBJ2-3; D possibly corresponds to TRBD1 (5 bases). The V gene's germline CDR1 is SGHVS and CDR2 FQNEAQ. This CDR3 is 15 amino acids long. The V gene lost 4 bases and the J gene lost 0 bases, with 11 bases spanning the gap. The CDR3 spells CASSSLRVSTDTQYF. The CDR3 DNA is TGTGCCAGCAGCTCACTCAGGGTTAGCACAGATACGCAGTATTTT.

The V and J genes are TRBV29-1 and TRBJ1-1; no firm D call. Trimming shortened V by 6 bases and J by 3 bases, and 5 bases separated the two germline ends. CDR3 length: 10 amino acids. CDR1 SQVTM and CDR2 ANQGSEA come from the germline V gene. The CDR3: CSVVYTEAFF. CDR3 coding DNA: TGCAGCGTCGTATACACTGAAGCTTTCTTT.

This clone was detected many times. The V and J genes are TRBV7-6 and TRBJ1-1; 11 bases align to TRBD1. Germline CDR1 reads SGHVS; CDR2 reads FNYEAQ. V lost 3 bases and J lost 2; bases outside the gene matches: 5. The CDR3 sequence is 16 residues long. The CDR3, as DNA: TGTGCCAGCAGCTTGGGACAGGGGGACTTTAACACTGAAGCTTTCTTT. This encodes CASSLGQGDFNTEAFF.

The chain recombines TRBV6-1 with TRBJ2-3, with 13 bases aligning to TRBD2. CDR3 length equals 14 residues. V dropped 7 bases and J dropped 7; count of bases not matched to a gene: 5. Germline CDR1 reads MNHNS; CDR2 reads SASEGT. The CDR3 coding sequence is TGTGCCAGCACTGGACTAGCGGGAGATAATACGCAGTATTTT. Protein: CASTGLAGDNTQYF.

This chain connects TRBV18 to TRBJ2-3; 7 bases line up with TRBD2. The germline V gene encodes CDR1 KGHSH and CDR2 LQKENI. V lost 4 bases, J lost 0 bases, and 7 bases stayed unmatched. The CDR3 runs to 16 residues. CDR3 amino acids: CASSLFDSGSTDTQYF. The CDR3 DNA follows: TGTGCCAGCTCACTCTTCGATAGCGGGAGCACAGATACGCAGTATTTT.

This clone was counted only a few times. V gene TRBV7-9 combines with J gene TRBJ1-1; no reliable D call. Deletions cut 4 bases from V and 0 bases from J, with 12 bases between. Germline V gene data show CDR1 as SEHNR and CDR2 as FQNEAQ (reference sequence). The CDR3 has 15 amino acids. CDR3 sequence reads: CASSSGRILNTEAFF. Written as DNA, the CDR3 is TGTGCCAGCAGCTCCGGACGGATACTGAACACTGAAGCTTTCTTT.

CDR3 nucleotide sequence: TGCGCCAGCAGCGGCCACCTCGACAGTATGAACACTGAAGCTTTCTTT. Translated: CASSGHLDSMNTEAFF. This chain joins TRBV5-1 and TRBJ1-1; TRBD1 might be the D (5 bases). Trimming left V 4 bases short and J 0 bases short, with 16 bases between. The V gene's germline CDR1 is SGHRS and CDR2 YFSETQ. CDR3 length equals 16 residues.

V is TRBV5-6 and J is TRBJ2-7; D possibly corresponds to TRBD1 (6 bases). The CDR3 runs 15 residues. Per germline, CDR1 SGHDT and CDR2 YYEEEE. Trimming pared 1 base from V and 0 bases from J, leaving 11 bases between. The CDR3 DNA reads TGTGCCAGCAGCTTGCTTGGACAGCTCTCCTACGAGCAGTACTTC. It is translated as CASSLLGQLSYEQYF.

The V and J genes are TRBV5-1 and TRBJ2-3; D might be TRBD2 (6 bases). V was trimmed by 5 bases and J by 3 bases, leaving 16 bases between them. The germline CDR1 and CDR2 sequences are SGHRS and YFSETQ. There are 15 residues in the CDR3. The DNA for the CDR3 is TGCGCCAGCAGTGCCGGGGGACCAGATACAGATACGCAGTATTTT. Amino acids: CASSAGGPDTDTQYF.

V and J are TRBV25-1 and TRBJ2-1; no firm D call. This CDR3 spans 17 amino acids. Germline CDR1 MGHDK, CDR2 SYGVNS. V lost 6 bases and J lost 2, with 20 bases in between. CDR3 amino acids: CASSPRRAPRAYNEQFF. DNA of the CDR3: TGTGCCAGCAGCCCACGTAGGGCCCCTAGGGCCTACAATGAGCAGTTCTTC.

The genes are TRBV29-1 and TRBJ1-2, with TRBD1 identical over 7 bases. The CDR3 is made up of 15 amino acids. Germline assignment: CDR1 SQVTM and CDR2 ANQGSEA. V lost 5 bases and J lost 8; bases outside the gene matches: 17. The CDR3 DNA follows: TGCAGCGTTTTCGGGACAGTAAGCGATAGAACAGGCTACACCTTC. It specifies CSVFGTVSDRTGYTF.

The chain joins TRBV5-4 to TRBJ1-1; D possibly corresponds to TRBD1 (5 bases). Germline V lookup: CDR1 SGHNT, CDR2 YYREEE (reference sequence). Trimming removed 4 bases from V and 0 bases from J, with 13 bases in between. The CDR3 runs 15 residues. This chain's CDR3 is CASSPLGALNTEAFF. CDR3 in DNA: TGTGCCAGCAGCCCCTTAGGGGCCCTGAACACTGAAGCTTTCTTT.

In this sample, this clone turned up a few times. The chain has TRBV30 and TRBJ2-1; D not resolved. Germline CDR1 GTSNPN, CDR2 SVGIG (reference sequence). The CDR3 has 12 amino acids. V was cut by 0 bases and J by 7 bases, with 7 bases left in between. The CDR3 DNA reads TGTGCCTGGAGTGTGATGGGGAATGAGCAGTTCTTC. Protein sequence: CAWSVMGNEQFF.

This chain connects TRBV20-1 to TRBJ1-1; D ambiguous. The CDR3 is 11 amino acids. The germline V gene has CDR1 DFQATT and CDR2 SNEGSKA (reference sequence). V lost 3 bases and J lost 6, with 8 bases in between. The CDR3 DNA is TGCAGTGCTAGGGGTGACGCTGAAGCTTTCTTT. Translating it yields CSARGDAEAFF.

This clone was observed a few times. This chain connects TRBV5-1 to TRBJ2-3; tentatively, D is TRBD1 or TRBD2 (5 bases each). Per germline, CDR1 SGHRS and CDR2 YFSETQ. Trimming stripped 0 bases from V and 0 bases from J, with 11 bases between. CDR3 length: 16 amino acids. The CDR3 sequence is CASSLAGRTSTDTQYF. CDR3 in DNA: TGCGCCAGCAGCTTGGCGGGGCGGACAAGCACAGATACGCAGTATTTT. Variable domain in full (rest from reference TRBV5-1 and TRBJ2-3): KAGVTQTPRYLIKTRGQQVTLSCSPISGHRSVSWYQQTPGQGLQFLFEYFSETQRNKGNFPGRFSGRQFSNSRSEMNVSTLELGDSALYLCASSLAGRTSTDTQYFGPGTRLTVL.

For the CDR3, the DNA is TGTGCCAGCAGCGCCGGACTAGCGGGTCCCGAGCAGTACTTC. Translating it yields CASSAGLAGPEQYF. The chain couples TRBV9 to TRBJ2-7; TRBD2 agrees at 11 bases. J lost 6 bases, V lost 3 bases, and 5 bases had no gene match. The CDR3 covers 14 residues. Germline CDR1 SGDLS, CDR2 YYNGEE.

V usage is TRBV4-2 and J usage is TRBJ2-4, with 11 bases lining up with TRBD2. Germline values: CDR1 LGHNA, CDR2 YNFKEQ. This CDR3 contains 17 residues. After removal of 4 bases from V and 1 base from J, the junction contained 6 bases not matched to a gene. The CDR3 DNA reads TGTGCCAGCAGCCCAACTAGCGGGAGCGGGGCCAAAAACATTCAGTACTTC. It codes for CASSPTSGSGAKNIQYF.